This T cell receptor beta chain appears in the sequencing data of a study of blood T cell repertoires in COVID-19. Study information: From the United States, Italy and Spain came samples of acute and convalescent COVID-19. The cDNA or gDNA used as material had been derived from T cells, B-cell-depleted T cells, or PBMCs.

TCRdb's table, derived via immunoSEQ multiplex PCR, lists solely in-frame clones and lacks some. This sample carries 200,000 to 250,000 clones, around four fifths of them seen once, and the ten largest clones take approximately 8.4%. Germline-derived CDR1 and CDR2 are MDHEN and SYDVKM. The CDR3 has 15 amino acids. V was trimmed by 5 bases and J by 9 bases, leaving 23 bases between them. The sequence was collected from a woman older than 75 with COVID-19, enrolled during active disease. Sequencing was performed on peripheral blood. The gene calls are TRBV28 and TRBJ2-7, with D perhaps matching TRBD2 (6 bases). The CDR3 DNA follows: TGTGCCAGCAGTGTCGGGGACTCCTGGACCGTAGGGCAGTACTTC. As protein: CASSVGDSWTVGQYF.